This is a list of T cell receptor beta chains from one sample in a study of cytomegalovirus exposure and HLA in healthy donors. Repertoires were generated with immunoSEQ multiplex PCR, while TCRdb's copy carries only in-frame clones and drops some. The table includes more than 80,000 clones, 64% detected once. Sequenced: PBMCs. These receptors originate from a human donor in good health. The CDR3 runs from the conserved cysteine through the conserved F or W. Clone sizes are given selectively: once, few, many, or a class where the clone is expanded.

>NA|TRBJ2-7|TRBV4-1
CASSQGTGGSYGYEQYF
>NA|TRBJ1-5|TRBV7-2
CASSPRGGRSNQPQHF
>NA|TRBJ2-1|TRBV9
CASSVAGTGAYNEQFF
>NA|TRBJ1-2|TRBV10-3
CAAGGASYGYTF
>few|TRBJ1-4|TRBV5-4
CASSLPGPGGEKLFF
>NA|TRBJ2-5|TRBV18
CASSPSSSGGAHQETQYF
>many|TRBJ2-1|TRBV5-6
CASSLVLKSGNEQFF
>NA|TRBJ2-3|TRBV18
CASSPSGGDTQYF
>NA|TRBJ1-1|TRBV7-2
CASSSSAGADTEAFF
>NA|TRBJ2-7|TRBV6-6
CASSVATGSYEQYF
>NA|TRBJ2-2|TRBV4-1
CASSFLPLRLPTQGTGELFF
>few|TRBJ2-7|TRBV27
CASSFGGPSYEQYF
>NA|TRBJ2-7|TRBV5-6
CASSLSGREQYF
>NA|TRBJ1-1|TRBV14
CASSQDLEGQAFF
>NA|TRBJ2-1|TRBV5-4
CASSLGLAGGPYNEQFF
>NA|TRBJ2-3|TRBV7-9
CASSPGVTGGRADTQYF
>few|TRBJ1-2|TRBV5-6
CASSFRPGAGGYTF